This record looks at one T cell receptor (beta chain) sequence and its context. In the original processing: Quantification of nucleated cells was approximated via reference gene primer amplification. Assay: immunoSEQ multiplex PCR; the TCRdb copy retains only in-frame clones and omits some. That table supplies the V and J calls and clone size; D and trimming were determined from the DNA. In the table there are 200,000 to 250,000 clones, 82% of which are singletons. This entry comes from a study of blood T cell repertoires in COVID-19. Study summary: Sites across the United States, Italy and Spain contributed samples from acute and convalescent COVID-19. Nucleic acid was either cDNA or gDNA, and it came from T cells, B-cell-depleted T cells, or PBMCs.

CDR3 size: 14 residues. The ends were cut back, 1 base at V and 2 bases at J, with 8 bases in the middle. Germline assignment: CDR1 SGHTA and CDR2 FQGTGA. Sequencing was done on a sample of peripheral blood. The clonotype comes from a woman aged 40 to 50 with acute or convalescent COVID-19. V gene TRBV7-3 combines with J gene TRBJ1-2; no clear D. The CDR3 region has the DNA TGTGCCAGCAGCTTAAGGGCAGGCAACTATGGCTACACCTTC. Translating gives CASSLRAGNYGYTF.